This TCR beta chain comes out of a study of technical replicates of blood from a few donors. V was clipped by 5 bases and J by 6 bases; unmatched bases: 11. CDR1 and CDR2 (germline): SGHVS, FNYEAQ. The CDR3 sequence is 16 residues long. Clones were read by immunoSEQ multiplex PCR, and TCRdb kept only the in-frame ones, dropping some. The sample shows 60,000 to 65,000 clones, about 86% of them seen only once. The sequence was obtained from a human donor in good health. Some clones in this sample may be carry-over from other donors' samples. The rearrangement joins TRBV7-6 to TRBJ2-1, with 9 bases matching TRBD2. The sample was PBMCs. The CDR3 nucleotides are TGTGCCAGCAGCCCTACTCTAGCGGGACCCGCCAATGAGCAGTTCTTC. Encoded protein: CASSPTLAGPANEQFF.